This entry lists 17 T cell receptor beta chains sequenced from one sample in a study of blood T cell repertoires in COVID-19. Profiled with immunoSEQ multiplex PCR; TCRdb holds only in-frame clones, not every one. The repertoire holds a few hundred thousand clones, with approximately 85% as singletons. Sample: PBMCs or T cells enriched from blood (not recorded which). The receptors come from a young man who had recovered from COVID-19.

The chain has TRBV9 and TRBJ2-7, with 7 nucleotides matching TRBD2. Germline-derived CDR1 and CDR2 are SGDLS and YYNGEE. The V segment lost 7 bases and the J segment 6 bases; nucleotides outside the gene matches: 4. The CDR3 totals 11 residues. CDR3 DNA: TGTGCCAGCGACGGCGGGGGCGAGCAGTACTTC. It is translated as CASDGGGEQYF.

The chain is built from TRBV29-1 and TRBJ1-2, with a weak D call TRBD1 (6 bases). This CDR3 is built from 13 residues. CDR1 is SQVTM and CDR2 is ANQGSEA in the germline V gene. Trimming shortened V by 7 bases and J by 2 bases, and 14 bases separated the two germline ends. CDR3 sequence: CSAVGQTNYGYTF. CDR3 nucleotides: TGCAGCGCCGTCGGACAGACCAACTATGGCTACACCTTC.

The rearrangement uses TRBV24-1 and TRBJ2-3; no firm D call. The CDR3 length is 16 residues. Germline CDR1 and CDR2: KGHDR and SFDVKD. V was pared by 5 bases and J by 1 base, with 15 bases between. The CDR3 sequence: CATSGLKTPGTDTQYF. In nucleotides, the CDR3 is TGTGCCACCAGTGGGCTTAAGACTCCTGGCACAGATACGCAGTATTTT.

The J gene is TRBJ1-1, the V gene TRBV27; 8 nucleotides line up with TRBD1. Germline-derived CDR1 and CDR2 are MNHEY and SMNVEV (reference sequence). The J segment lost 6 bases and the V segment lost 6 bases, leaving 15 bases of the junction unmatched. This CDR3 spans 16 amino acids. DNA for the CDR3: TGTGCCAGCAGGCAACTCCCGGGAGACAGGGGCCCTGAAGCTTTCTTT. It yields the protein CASRQLPGDRGPEAFF.

The chain has TRBV30 and TRBJ2-3; TRBD2 matches at 8 bases. Looked up from germline, CDR1 is GTSNPN and CDR2 is SVGIG (reference sequence). CDR3 length equals 13 residues. V gave up 7 bases and J gave up 1 base; unmatched junction bases: 4. The CDR3 nucleotides read TGTGCCTCAGGAGCGGGGGGCACAGATACGCAGTATTTT. As protein: CASGAGGTDTQYF.

The chain is built from TRBV4-3 and TRBJ2-1; tentatively, D is TRBD2 (5 bases). Germline V gene lookup returns CDR1 LGHNA and CDR2 YSLEER. The CDR3 has 15 amino acids. Trimming pared 0 bases from V and 7 bases from J, leaving 13 bases between. CDR3 coding DNA: TGCGCCAGCAGCCAAGATCCAAGGACTCGGAATGAGCAGTTCTTC. This encodes CASSQDPRTRNEQFF.

The V and J genes are TRBV5-6 and TRBJ2-7; maybe TRBD1 (5 bases). Trimming removed 4 bases at V and 6 bases at J, with 20 bases between. This CDR3 is 15 amino acids long. Germline V gene lookup returns CDR1 SGHDT and CDR2 YYEEEE. The CDR3 reads CASSPVGLGTGEQYF. CDR3 nucleotides: TGTGCCAGCAGCCCCGTGGGGTTGGGTACAGGCGAGCAGTACTTC.

In DNA, the CDR3 is TGCAGTGCTAGTGGACATGCGAACACTGAAGCTTTCTTT. It encodes CSASGHANTEAFF. This chain uses TRBV20-1 with TRBJ1-1; D might be TRBD1 (5 bases). CDR3 length: 13 amino acids. V lost 3 bases and J 1 base, leaving 9 bases between the germline ends. In germline, CDR1 is DFQATT, CDR2 SNEGSKA (reference sequence).

This chain joins TRBV7-9 and TRBJ1-5; D ambiguous. This CDR3 region has 14 residues. CDR1 and CDR2 (germline): SEHNR, FQNEAQ (reference sequence). The germline V and J ends were trimmed by 0 bases and 7 bases, with 10 bases remaining between them. The CDR3 region has the DNA TGTGCCAGCAGCTTAGCGGGCGAACGGCAGCCCCAGCATTTT. It encodes CASSLAGERQPQHF.

The chain is built from TRBV6-5 and TRBJ1-1; no clear D gene. Germline assignment: CDR1 MNHEY and CDR2 SVGAGI. The CDR3 runs 14 residues. The V gene lost 3 bases and the J gene lost 5 bases, with 13 bases spanning the gap. Written as DNA, the CDR3 is TGTGCCAGCAGTTATTCCCCTTTGAGTACTGAAGCTTTCTTT. Residues: CASSYSPLSTEAFF.

This chain joins TRBV24-1 and TRBJ1-1, with 7 bases that match TRBD1. The V gene's germline CDR1 is KGHDR and CDR2 SFDVKD. V shed 7 bases and J 1 base; nucleotides not matched to a gene: 5. CDR3 length: 14 amino acids. The CDR3 loop is CATRRQGPNTEAFF. Written as DNA, the CDR3 is TGTGCCACCAGGAGACAGGGCCCGAACACTGAAGCTTTCTTT.

The chain couples TRBV30 to TRBJ1-1; TRBD1 is a possible D gene (5 bases). V lost 4 bases and J lost 4, with 16 bases in between. This CDR3 has 14 amino acids. Germline V gene lookup returns CDR1 GTSNPN and CDR2 SVGIG (reference sequence). This CDR3 reads CAWNIGPQGTEAFF. The CDR3 nucleotides are TGTGCCTGGAATATAGGGCCCCAGGGCACTGAAGCTTTCTTT.

This chain uses TRBV4-2 with TRBJ1-1; unclear D gene. Germline V gene data show CDR1 as LGHNA and CDR2 as YNFKEQ. The CDR3 totals 12 residues. V lost 2 bases, J lost 4 bases, and 5 bases lay in between. CDR3 protein: CASSQTGTEAFF. The CDR3 coding sequence is TGTGCCAGCAGCCAAACGGGCACTGAAGCTTTCTTT.

The CDR3 region is CATSGGHANTEAFF. The CDR3 bases are TGTGCCACCAGCGGCGGACACGCTAACACTGAAGCTTTCTTT. The chain couples TRBV15 to TRBJ1-1; perhaps TRBD1 as D (5 bases). Germline CDR1 and CDR2: LNHNV and YYDKDF (reference sequence). The germline V and J ends were trimmed by 5 bases and 2 bases, with 12 bases remaining between them. The CDR3 contains 14 residues.

The chain links TRBV6-1 to TRBJ2-4; TRBD2 agrees at 7 bases. Unmatched junction bases numbered 10, after V lost 2 bases and J lost 3 bases. Looked up from germline, CDR1 is MNHNS and CDR2 is SASEGT. The CDR3 is 17 residues long. The CDR3 protein is CASSEFGRARSKNIQYF. The CDR3 DNA sequence: TGTGCCAGCAGTGAATTTGGGAGGGCTCGAAGCAAAAACATTCAGTACTTC.

The rearrangement joins TRBV9 to TRBJ2-3; tentatively, D is TRBD2 (7 bases). The germline V gene encodes CDR1 SGDLS and CDR2 YYNGEE. The CDR3 loop spans 15 amino acids. V lost 1 base, J lost 6 bases, and 15 bases lay in between. CDR3 coding DNA: TGTGCCAGCAGCGTAAGAGGGGGGGCCTGGGATACGCAGTATTTT. Protein product: CASSVRGGAWDTQYF.

This chain joins TRBV7-9 and TRBJ1-1; D is unclear. The CDR3 length is 12 residues. Trimming removed 5 bases at V and 10 bases at J, with 14 bases between. Looked up from germline, CDR1 is SEHNR and CDR2 is FQNEAQ (reference sequence). Written as DNA, the CDR3 is TGTGCCAGCAGCCACTCCATTGCCGGAGCTTTCTTT. Protein: CASSHSIAGAFF.